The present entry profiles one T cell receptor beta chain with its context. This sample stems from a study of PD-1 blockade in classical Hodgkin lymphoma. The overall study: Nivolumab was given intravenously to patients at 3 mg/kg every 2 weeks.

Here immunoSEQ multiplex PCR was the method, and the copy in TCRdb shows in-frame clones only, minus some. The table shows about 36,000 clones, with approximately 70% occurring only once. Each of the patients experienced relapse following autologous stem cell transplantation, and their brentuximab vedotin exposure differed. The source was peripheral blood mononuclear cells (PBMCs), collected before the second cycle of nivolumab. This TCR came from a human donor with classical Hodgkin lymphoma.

CDR3 in DNA: TGTGCCAGTAGTATAGCGACAGGGGATCACACCTTC. It is translated as CASSIATGDHTF. The chain uses TRBV19 and TRBJ1-2; 8 bases are shared with TRBD1. V was clipped by 1 base and J by 12 bases; unmatched bases: 4. Per the germline V gene, CDR1 is LNHDA and CDR2 is SQIVND (reference sequence). The CDR3 runs 12 residues. The entire variable domain, with the rest obtained from reference TRBV19 and TRBJ1-2, is as follows: DGGITQSPKYLFRKEGQNVTLSCEQNLNHDAMYWYRQDPGQGLRLIYYSQIVNDFQKGDIAEGYSVSREKKESFPLTVTSAQKNPTAFYLCASSIATGDHTFGSGTRLTVV.